One T cell receptor beta chain is described in this entry. Its antigen is not known. The sample comes from a study of somatic mutations in cytotoxic T cells in rheumatoid arthritis. Whole-study findings and limits: The CD8+ clonality of rheumatoid arthritis patients increased with age, whereas that of healthy controls did not.

Produced via immunoSEQ multiplex PCR; TCRdb's table is partial and in-frame only. The sample yields about 20,000 clones, over 70% seen once. The sequencing sample was made of CD8+ T cells sorted from blood. The clonotype comes from an adult with rheumatoid arthritis.

In DNA, the CDR3 is TGTGCCAGCAAACCTAGCGGGGGAAATGAGCAGTTCTTC. It translates to CASKPSGGNEQFF. V usage is TRBV9 and J usage is TRBJ2-1; 10 bases are a match to TRBD2. The germline V gene has CDR1 SGDLS and CDR2 YYNGEE. Germline trimming cut 6 bases from V and 7 bases from J; bases unmatched to any gene: 4. The CDR3 length is 13 residues.